This T cell receptor beta chain was retrieved from a study of blood T cell repertoires in COVID-19 (dated by TCRdb to 2018 to 2020). Background for the entire study: Samples from collaborators originated in the United States, Italy and Spain and spanned both the acute and convalescent phases of COVID-19. The prospective study material was composed of cDNA or gDNA derived from T cells, B-cell-depleted T cells, or PBMCs. Deeply sampled blood TCRbeta repertoires from subjects exposed to, actively infected with, or recovered from COVID-19 were included in the dataset. A freely available public database, intended as a resource for researchers studying the immune response to SARS-CoV-2, is where the repertoires were released. Samples came from the ongoing ImmuneRACE study (first 160 participants) plus 1,254 subjects from 6 global collaborators. Nearly every sample came with metadata listing a de-identified subject ID, COVID-19 status, age in years and sex. Where HLA class I and class II types were available, the types were taken from metadata supplied by the sample provider, not from assay-based typing. The investigation overall reported the following: How much clinical and demographic metadata was included differed by source and by participant, and the metadata was provided uncurated.

At one collaborating source in Seattle, patients were enrolled during active infection and were followed longitudinally through the course of disease. Collaborating institutions collected whole blood in K2EDTA tubes following their own protocols. For TCRbeta analysis, collaborator samples were shipped as frozen whole blood, as isolated PBMCs, or as DNA extracted from either sample type. Notes on this clone: It lacks a known antigen. No much larger clone is present one base from it, and per-base qualities are unavailable.

The immunoSEQ Assay, a bias-controlled multiplex PCR, was used to amplify TCRbeta CDR3 regions from genomic DNA. Per the source publication's procedure: Nucleated cell counts per sample were estimated from amplification of reference gene primers within the assay. To quantify the absolute abundance of each unique TCRbeta CDR3 rearrangement, sequence reads were collapsed and filtered. For each sample, productive Simpson clonality was calculated as the square root of Simpson's diversity index across productive rearrangements. TCRdb obtained this table from immuneACCESS and retained in-frame rearrangements with V and J assigned. These tables miss some clones; where compared with another copy, unresolved V genes account for less than half of the shortfall, and the remainder is unexplained. The V and J calls and clone size are taken from that table; D and trimming were inferred from the DNA. This sample lists around 260,000 clones; approximately 91% were detected once. In total, the top ten clones hold 2.2% of the sample.

Via the germline V gene, CDR1 is MGHRA and CDR2 YSYEKL. Including cysteine and phenylalanine, the CDR3 has 14 amino acids. The kept DNA is CDR3 alone, 42 bases in frame from the first base. V and J lose 1 base and 7 bases, and a span of 13 bases separates them. In this chain, TRBV4-1 is recombined with TRBJ1-2; tentative D gene TRBD1, with 5 bases matching. This sequence originates from a woman in her 30s with COVID-19, enrolled during active disease. The sequenced sample was peripheral blood. The CDR3 sequence is CASSQGPGPGGYTF. The DNA sequence is as follows: TGCGCCAGCAGCCAAGGTCCAGGGCCTGGTGGCTACACCTTC.